Detailed here is one T cell receptor (beta chain). What it recognizes is unknown. The data belong to a study of cytomegalovirus exposure and HLA in healthy donors. PCR was performed using 60 Vbeta and 13 Jbeta primers. Profiling relied on immunoSEQ multiplex PCR, and the TCRdb table lists in-frame clones only, not all of them. The data hold roughly 200,000 clones, with less than 90% observed a single time. This CDR3 spans 15 amino acids. Germline assignment: CDR1 KGHSH and CDR2 LQKENI. The V segment lost 6 bases and the J segment 8 bases; nucleotides outside the gene matches: 11. Points from the study as a whole: Excluded were some V segments that proved indistinguishable, including TRBV6-2 and TRBV6-3. Analysis was performed later, and it showed HLA-associated TCR beta chains to be more clonally expanded than equally common others. As a later analysis showed, several of the most significant clusters appeared to be linked to common viral pathogens.

This clonotype was sampled from a woman aged 30 to 39 in good health and CMV-seronegative. Input material: PBMCs. The V gene is TRBV18, the J gene TRBJ1-4, with 8 positions matching TRBD1. CDR3 sequence reads: CASSPSGTGEEKLFF. In nucleotides, the CDR3 is TGTGCCAGCTCGCCGAGCGGGACAGGAGAAGAAAAACTGTTTTTT.